This T cell receptor beta chain was recorded in a study of T-cell reconstitution after alpha-beta-depleted transplantation in children. Preparation of the TCRbeta library used unique molecular identifiers. TCRdb processed the PCR reads anew with MiXCR; each CDR3 protein has one entry. The sample yields around 400,000 distinct CDR3 sequences, about a fifth seen once. The CDR3 sequence is 17 residues long. J gave up 5 bases and V 5 bases, and 16 bases lay outside the gene matches. Germline V gene sequence: CDR1 MNHEY, CDR2 SMNVEV (reference sequence). The source is a human donor who donated a stem cell graft to a child with acute myeloid leukemia. The sequences come from PBMCs from the stem cell graft donor, collected from the stem cell graft. This chain joins TRBV27 and TRBJ2-7, with 9 bases that match TRBD2. Written as DNA, the CDR3 is TGTGCCAGCAGTGAGACTAGCGGACCCCGTGCTATCCACGAGCAGTACTTC. Translated: CASSETSGPRAIHEQYF.